These 6 T cell receptor beta chains originate from one sample sequenced in a study of blood T cell repertoires in COVID-19. Assay: immunoSEQ multiplex PCR; the TCRdb copy retains only in-frame clones and omits some. The repertoire holds 70,000 or so clones, with roughly 82% as singletons. The sequencing input was peripheral blood. The receptors come from a human donor in a cohort sampled during active COVID-19.

The chain carries TRBV5-1 and TRBJ2-7, with TRBD2 matching over 10 bases. The CDR3 loop spans 13 amino acids. Per the germline V gene, CDR1 is SGHRS and CDR2 is YFSETQ. With 4 bases clipped from V and 5 bases from J, the junction kept 3 bases outside the gene matches. The CDR3 nucleotides are TGCGCCAGCAGCAGACTAGCGGGCAACGAGCAGTACTTC. The encoded protein is CASSRLAGNEQYF.

The gene calls are TRBV5-6 and TRBJ2-1; TRBD2 might be the D (6 bases). This CDR3 region has 16 residues. Germline-derived CDR1 and CDR2 are SGHDT and YYEEEE. Trimming took 0 bases from V and 5 from J, leaving 15 bases between them. CDR3 nucleotides: TGTGCCAGCAGCTTGGAGGTATGGGGGGACCACAATGAGCAGTTCTTC. Its translation is CASSLEVWGDHNEQFF.

CDR3 in amino acids: CASSLALTVLNTGELFF. CDR3 DNA: TGTGCCAGCAGCTTAGCCCTGACAGTACTGAACACCGGGGAGCTGTTTTTT. The chain joins TRBV11-2 to TRBJ2-2; TRBD1 might be the D (5 bases). Germline CDR1 SGHAT, CDR2 FQNNGV. This CDR3 has 17 residues. The ends were cut back, 1 base at V and 1 base at J, with 13 bases in the middle.

This CDR3 is CASSPELAETQYF. The CDR3 DNA is TGTGCCAGCAGTCCCGAGCTAGCAGAGACCCAGTACTTC. The chain recombines TRBV2 with TRBJ2-5; D possibly corresponds to TRBD2 (5 bases). The CDR3 is 13 amino acids. Per the germline V gene, CDR1 is SNHLY and CDR2 is FYNNEI. Trimming pared 5 bases from V and 4 bases from J, leaving 11 bases between.

This sequence joins TRBV5-1 and TRBJ1-1; D gene unclear. The CDR3 consists of 15 residues. From germline, CDR1 is SGHRS and CDR2 YFSETQ. Trimming left V 0 bases short and J 0 bases short, with 9 bases between. This CDR3 is CASSLAGDLNTEAFF. The CDR3 DNA reads as TGCGCCAGCAGCTTGGCCGGCGACTTGAACACTGAAGCTTTCTTT.

The genes are TRBV7-2 and TRBJ2-5; 7 bases are shared with TRBD2. The germline gives CDR1 SGHTA, CDR2 FQGNSA. V lost 5 bases, J lost 4 bases, and 19 bases stayed unmatched. The CDR3 consists of 18 residues. This chain's CDR3 is CASSERRGGTMRGETQYF. The CDR3 DNA reads TGTGCCAGCAGCGAACGAAGAGGAGGGACTATGAGGGGAGAGACCCAGTACTTC.